This TCR beta chain is drawn from a study of Tregs in tolerant kidney transplant recipients (dated by TCRdb to between 2019 and 2020). The study in broad terms: The study used TCRbeta sequencing to identify donor-specific regulatory T cells before combined kidney and bone marrow transplantation, then tracked those cells after transplant. TCRbeta repertoire sequencing was used in 3 healthy controls to compare several methods for expanding Tregs specific for an allogeneic donor. Results the study describes overall, beyond this receptor: The study was constrained by small patient numbers, and validation of the findings is required in larger populations and under other immunosuppression protocols. Biological reproducibility was not directly assessed, although technical replication error appeared to be minimal. The most biologically relevant and donor-specific TCRbeta repertoire appeared to be identified by expanding Tregs with activated donor B cells.

The cysteine opens and the phenylalanine closes a CDR3 of 12 amino acids. Only the CDR3 part of the read is kept: 36 bases, read in frame from the first base. Based on the germline V gene, the CDR1 and CDR2 sequences are MGHRA and YSYEKL. Between the V and J ends, shortened by 1 base and 7 bases respectively, the junction contains 4 bases. Thawed PBMCs were FACS-sorted into unstimulated Tregs (CD4+CD25+CD127-), CD4+ non-Tregs (CD4+CD25-), CD4 cells and CD8 cells. Blood from healthy controls was obtained either from healthy volunteers or as purchased buffy coats. Healthy control blood was processed by Ficoll density gradient to PBMCs and cryopreserved; patient PBMCs were collected before and after transplant. As regards this clone: Its antigen is currently not known. One base away there is no much larger clone; base qualities are not given.

For TCRbeta CDR3 sequencing, genomic DNA was extracted from sorted cells using the QIAGEN DNeasy Blood and Tissue Kit. Through immunoSEQ, high-throughput TCRbeta CDR3 sequencing was done commercially, including PCR amplification with internal controls and bias correction. Per the source publication's procedure: Unique productive TCRbeta sequences were defined by CDR3 nucleotide sequence when primers matched and otherwise by CDR3 amino acid sequence together with Vbeta and Jbeta genes. To correct sorting error, sequences shared between sorted populations at a frequency ratio of 2:1 or less were removed; the rest were assigned to the higher population. A sequence was defined as donor-reactive if the sequence was expanded at least 5-fold in CFSE-low cells compared with unstimulated cells and had a frequency of at least 0.01% in CFSE-low cells. Repertoire divergence was quantified by Jensen-Shannon divergence using the top 100 TCRbeta sequences ranked by frequency. For any sample with multiple sequencing runs, sorting error was corrected in each run separately before the runs were pooled. Here the immuneACCESS table is served through TCRdb, limited to in-frame sequences with V and J called. Missing clones are a known gap in these copies; in checked studies unresolved V genes cover under half, and the rest lacks a known reason. The V and J calls and clone size come from that table; D and trimming were worked out from the DNA. In this sample the table shows 80,000 to 90,000 clones, 90% to 95% of which occur a single time. Clones ranked in the top ten supply over 4% of the sample.

The sample taken for sequencing was CD8+ T cells from blood. The chain is made from TRBV4-1 and TRBJ1-4, with the D gene not confidently named. The origin of this receptor is a human donor in good health. CDR3 region: CASSQVPEKLFF. Read as DNA, the sequence is TGCGCCAGCAGCCAAGTCCCTGAAAAACTGTTTTTT.